Listed below are T cell receptor beta chains from one sample, sequenced in a study of T-cell memory formation after mild COVID-19. TCRdb passed the 5' RACE reads through MiXCR, listing each CDR3 protein once. The table has under 550,000 distinct CDR3 sequences, about 20% seen once; the top ten hold over 9%. Sequencing was carried out using PBMCs or a T cell subset sorted from them (not recorded which). These receptors all stem from an adult woman who had mild COVID-19 (a few samples of this study predate the infection). Cell type and time point are not known. CDR3s include the opening cysteine and the closing phenylalanine or tryptophan. A D gene is named only where the DNA matches it firmly. Clone sizes are given selectively: once, few, many, or a class where the clone is expanded.

>TRBJ2-1|.|13|TRBD2|TRBV20-1
TGCAGTGCAGGGACTAGCGGAAACAATGAGCAGTTCTTC
CSAGTSGNNEQFF
>TRBJ2-7|.|16|TRBD1|TRBV20-1
TGCAGTGCTAGAGACCCCGCGGCAGGGGGTCGGTCCGAGCAGTACTTC
CSARDPAAGGRSEQYF
>TRBJ2-2|.|15|.|TRBV7-9
TGTGCCAGCAGCTTATGGGCACCCAACACCGGGGAGCTGTTTTTT
CASSLWAPNTGELFF
>TRBJ2-5|few|13|.|TRBV12-3/TRBV12-4
TGTGCCAGCAGCCCCGGACAGATGGAGACCCAGTACTTC
CASSPGQMETQYF
>TRBJ2-7|few|13|.|TRBV7-6
TGTGCCAGCAGCTTCGACAACTCCTACGAGCAGTACTTC
CASSFDNSYEQYF
>TRBJ2-1|few|18|TRBD2|TRBV5-5
TGTGCCAGCAGCTTGGCTGGTAGCGGGGGGGCTCGGTACAATGAGCAGTTCTTC
CASSLAGSGGARYNEQFF
>TRBJ1-1|few|14|TRBD1|TRBV19
TGTGCCAGTAGTGGTTGGACAGGGGAGACTGAAGCTTTCTTT
CASSGWTGETEAFF
>TRBJ1-1|.|12|.|TRBV20-1
TGCAGTGCTAGAGATGGGCAGACTGAAGCTTTCTTT
CSARDGQTEAFF
>TRBJ2-1|.|15|.|TRBV11-2
TGTGCCAGCAGCTTAGATCGCCTAGCCGGAGACTCAAGGTTCTTC
CASSLDRLAGDSRFF
>TRBJ1-5|.|15|.|TRBV12-3/TRBV12-4
TGTGCCAGCAGGCCGGGGGATCTTAGCAATCAGCCCCAGCATTTT
CASRPGDLSNQPQHF
>TRBJ1-4|.|14|.|TRBV6-6
TGTGCCAGCAGCACAACAGCCTGGGCTGAAAAACTGTTTTTT
CASSTTAWAEKLFF
>TRBJ1-1|.|15|.|TRBV5-1
TGCGCCAGCAGCTTGACAGGACAGATGGGGCCTGAAGCTTTCTTT
CASSLTGQMGPEAFF
>TRBJ2-3|few|15|TRBD1|TRBV6-2/TRBV6-3
TGTGCCAGCAGGCCCGGGACAGTCAGCACAGATACGCAGTATTTT
CASRPGTVSTDTQYF
>TRBJ1-1|.|16|.|TRBV4-1
TGCGCCAGCAGAGACAAGTTTACCTCCCTGAACACTGAAGCTTTCTTT
CASRDKFTSLNTEAFF
>TRBJ1-5|few|17|.|TRBV5-6
TGTGCCAGCAGCTTGGCCCGGGACGGTTATAGCAATCAGCCCCAGCATTTT
CASSLARDGYSNQPQHF
>TRBJ2-7|many|11|.|TRBV7-8
TGTGCCAGCAGCCCAATGTACGAGCAGTACTTC
CASSPMYEQYF
>TRBJ1-2|few|14|.|TRBV7-9
TGTGCCAGCAGCCCAGCAGGGGTCGGGTATGGCTACACCTTC
CASSPAGVGYGYTF
>TRBJ2-2|few|13|.|TRBV7-8
TGTGCCAGCAGCTTAGGGGGTCAGGGGGAGCTGTTTTTT
CASSLGGQGELFF
>TRBJ2-1|few|13|.|TRBV12-3/TRBV12-4
TGTGCCAGCAGTAGAACCGACGAGAATGAGCAGTTCTTC
CASSRTDENEQFF
>TRBJ2-3|.|19|TRBD2|TRBV7-8
TGTGCCAGCAGCTTACCCTGGACTAGCGGGGGGGCCGCGGCAGATACGCAGTATTTT
CASSLPWTSGGAAADTQYF
>TRBJ2-2|.|15|TRBD2|TRBV7-8
TGTGCCAGCAGCTCACTAGCGGCGAACACCGGGGAGCTGTTTTTT
CASSSLAANTGELFF
>TRBJ2-5|.|15|TRBD2|TRBV5-6
TGTGCCAGCAGCTTCCCGGGACTAGCTCAAGAGACCCAGTACTTC
CASSFPGLAQETQYF
>TRBJ2-7|.|17|.|TRBV19
TGTGCCAGTAGTCCAGTCATACACGTATTGAGCTCCTACGAGCAGTACTTC
CASSPVIHVLSSYEQYF
>TRBJ2-7|.|13|.|TRBV6-6
TGTGCCAGCAGTTACTCCAGGGACTACGAGCAGTACTTC
CASSYSRDYEQYF
>TRBJ1-6|many|15|.|TRBV28
TGTGCCAGCAGTGCCCAGGGCTCCTATAATTCACCCCTCCACTTT
CASSAQGSYNSPLHF
>TRBJ2-5|few|13|.|TRBV24-1
TGTGCCACCAGTCGCAGCCGTTTGGGGACCCAGTACTTC
CATSRSRLGTQYF
>TRBJ2-2|medium-sized|14|TRBD1|TRBV4-1
TGCGCCAGCACCCACGACAGGGGGCCCGGGGAGCTGTTTTTT
CASTHDRGPGELFF
>TRBJ1-1|many|16|TRBD1|TRBV24-1
TGTGCCACCAGTGATTCCCGACAGGGGGGGCACACTGAAGCTTTCTTT
CATSDSRQGGHTEAFF
>TRBJ1-2|few|13|.|TRBV20-1
TGCAGTGCTTCCCCGGGACTGTCCTATGGCTACACCTTC
CSASPGLSYGYTF
>TRBJ2-2|.|14|.|TRBV4-1
TGCGCCAGCAGCCAAGCACGGGAGACCGGGGAGCTGTTTTTT
CASSQARETGELFF
>TRBJ1-2|.|15|.|TRBV18
TGTGCCAGCTCACTCCAGACAGCATCCATGGATGGCTACACCTTC
CASSLQTASMDGYTF
>TRBJ2-3|few|15|TRBD1|TRBV18
TGTGCCAGCTCCCCCGGGACAGAGGCGGGAGATACGCAGTATTTT
CASSPGTEAGDTQYF
>TRBJ1-6|few|14|.|TRBV5-1
TGCGCCAGCAGCTTTGACAGCGATAATTCACCCCTCCACTTT
CASSFDSDNSPLHF
>TRBJ2-5|.|17|TRBD2|TRBV18
TGTGCCAGCTCACAACAAGGACTAGCGGGGGGACAAGAGACCCAGTACTTC
CASSQQGLAGGQETQYF
>TRBJ2-1|.|16|TRBD1|TRBV18
TGTGCCAGCTCACCACGCGGGACAGGGGGCTACAATGAGCAGTTCTTC
CASSPRGTGGYNEQFF
>TRBJ2-1|few|15|TRBD2|TRBV6-1
TGTGCCAGCGGGGACCTAGCGGGGTCTTACAATGAGCAGTTCTTC
CASGDLAGSYNEQFF
>TRBJ2-5|.|19|TRBD2|TRBV25-1
TGTGCCAGCAGTCCCCTTGTGGCTAGCGGGGGTGTTGTTCAAGAGACCCAGTACTTC
CASSPLVASGGVVQETQYF
>TRBJ2-5|.|13|.|TRBV14
TGTGCCAGCAGCCGAGGGTTTCGGGAGACCCAGTACTTC
CASSRGFRETQYF
>TRBJ2-3|many|16|TRBD2|TRBV12-3/TRBV12-4
TGTGCCAGTTACACGGGGGGGCCTCCCATCACAGATACGCAGTATTTT
CASYTGGPPITDTQYF
>TRBJ1-6|.|15|TRBD1|TRBV7-8
TGTGCCAGCAGCTCCGGACAGGGAGCAATCTCACCCCTCCACTTT
CASSSGQGAISPLHF
>TRBJ1-1|.|16|TRBD1|TRBV12-3/TRBV12-4
TGTGCCAGCAGAAGGACAGGGGGCTATAGGGGGGCTGAAGCTTTCTTT
CASRRTGGYRGAEAFF
>TRBJ2-7|.|12|.|TRBV20-1
TGCAGTGTCCAGGAGCCTCCCTACGAGCAGTACTTC
CSVQEPPYEQYF
>TRBJ1-2|.|13|.|TRBV12-3/TRBV12-4
TGTGCCAGCAAACGTCCAGGGAACTATGGCTACACCTTC
CASKRPGNYGYTF
>TRBJ1-5|many|13|.|TRBV5-1
TGCGCCAGCAGCTTGGATAGCAATCAGCCCCAGCATTTT
CASSLDSNQPQHF
>TRBJ2-7|few|17|TRBD1|TRBV5-1
TGCGCCAGCAGCATGAAGACAGGGAACTTCTTTCCGACCGAGCAGTACTTC
CASSMKTGNFFPTEQYF
>TRBJ2-4|.|16|.|TRBV5-6
TGTGCCAGCAGCTTCCAAGGGGGAGGTGCCAAAAACATTCAGTACTTC
CASSFQGGGAKNIQYF
>TRBJ2-5|few|13|TRBD1|TRBV29-1
TGCAGCACGAGACAGGGGGCAGGGGAGACCCAGTACTTC
CSTRQGAGETQYF